Listed below are T cell receptor beta chains from one sample, sequenced in a study of response to subunit inactivated influenza vaccine. Each CDR3 protein is one row after TCRdb ran MiXCR on the RT-PCR reads. The data hold fewer than 250,000 distinct CDR3 sequences, with around 14% observed a single time. Material: CD8+ T cells sorted from PBMCs, obtained 5 days after vaccination. All receptors derive from a man aged 45 to 65 who received an inactivated influenza vaccine. The CDR3 runs from the conserved cysteine through the conserved F or W. D genes are given only for firm matches. Rows may omit the clone size; those that give it use once, few, many or a size class.

clone_size d_call j_call v_call cdr3_nt cdr3_aa
few . TRBJ2-2 TRBV6-1 TGTGCCAGCAGGGGAGCAGAATTCAACACCGGGGAGCTGTTTTTT CASRGAEFNTGELFF
few . TRBJ2-7 TRBV28 TGTGCCAGCAGTTTTCAGGGGTTCCAGGACGAGCAGTACTTC CASSFQGFQDEQYF
few . TRBJ2-2 TRBV10-3 TGTGCCACCTCGCCGACAGGCGGAACCGGGGAGCTGTTTTTT CATSPTGGTGELFF
. . TRBJ2-2 TRBV12-3/TRBV12-4 TGTGCCAGCAGCTTAGATGGACGTGCCACCGCGGAGCTGTTTTTT CASSLDGRATAELFF
. . TRBJ2-5 TRBV11-2 TGTGCCAGCAGTCAACCACGGGAGATCGAGACCCAGTACTTC CASSQPREIETQYF
. . TRBJ2-5 TRBV6-2/TRBV6-3 TGTGCCACCGGGACATCTTTTCAAGAGACCCAGTACTTC CATGTSFQETQYF
. TRBD2 TRBJ2-7 TRBV19 TGTGCCAGTAGTAGTGGTTCGAGCGGGAGTGGTTACGAGCAGTACTTC CASSSGSSGSGYEQYF
few . TRBJ2-1 TRBV12-3/TRBV12-4 TGTGCCAGCAGTGCGAAGGGAAATGAGCAGTTCTTC CASSAKGNEQFF
few TRBD2 TRBJ2-2 TRBV28 TGTGCCAGCACCCTGACTAGCGGGAGTCGTAACACCGGGGAGCTGTTTTTT CASTLTSGSRNTGELFF
few TRBD2 TRBJ2-1 TRBV4-1 TGCGCCAGCAGCCACCGAGCGGGAAACTCCTACAATGAGCAGTTCTTC CASSHRAGNSYNEQFF
few . TRBJ2-3 TRBV11-2 TGTGCCAGCAGCTTATACTTTCTTGGGGGCACAGATACGCAGTATTTT CASSLYFLGGTDTQYF
few . TRBJ1-6 TRBV6-2/TRBV6-3 TGTGCCAGCCATCGGCCTTATAATTCACCCCTCCACTTT CASHRPYNSPLHF
. . TRBJ1-6 TRBV12-3/TRBV12-4 TGTGCCAGCAGTTTAGAGGAACAGGCCCTCCACTTT CASSLEEQALHF
few . TRBJ2-1 TRBV2 TGTGCCAGCAGTTGGTACAGTCTCAATGAGCAGTTCTTC CASSWYSLNEQFF
many . TRBJ2-2 TRBV6-4 TGTGCCAGCAGTCTGGGGCCGGTCGAGAGCACCGGGGAGCTGTTTTTT CASSLGPVESTGELFF
. . TRBJ1-5 TRBV12-3/TRBV12-4 TGTGCCAGCAGTACGACCGGTATCCCGCCCCAGCATTTT CASSTTGIPPQHF
. TRBD1 TRBJ2-5 TRBV7-6 TGTGCCAGCAGCGACCCTGACAGGGGAGAGACCCAGTACTTC CASSDPDRGETQYF
few . TRBJ2-3 TRBV4-3 TGCGCCAGCAGCCGCGGACTACAACTAGCCACAGATACGCAGTATTTT CASSRGLQLATDTQYF
many . TRBJ1-1 TRBV4-3 TGCGCCAGCAGCCAAGATGGATTGAACACTGAAGCTTTCTTT CASSQDGLNTEAFF
. . TRBJ1-1 TRBV6-4 TGTGCCAGCAGTCCGGATTGGGGGGCTGAAGCTTTCTTT CASSPDWGAEAFF
. . TRBJ2-3 TRBV12-3/TRBV12-4 TGTGCCAGCAGTTTCTTGGGGTCCAGGTTGGATACGCAGTATTTT CASSFLGSRLDTQYF
once . TRBJ2-7 TRBV6-1 TGTGCCAGCAGAGAGCCCCGAGTCGGATTCTACGAGCAGTACTTC CASREPRVGFYEQYF
few . TRBJ1-1 TRBV4-1 TGCGCCAGCAGCCAAGTCTTCACATCTAACACTGAAGCTTTCTTT CASSQVFTSNTEAFF
. TRBD1 TRBJ2-1 TRBV29-1 TGCAGCGTTGAAGATCCCGGGACAGGGTGGAAGAATGAGCAGTTCTTC CSVEDPGTGWKNEQFF